These 29 T cell receptor beta chains share one sample of origin, sequenced in a study of response to subunit inactivated influenza vaccine. TCRdb redid the calling of the RT-PCR reads with MiXCR, one entry per CDR3 protein. The sample has about 540,000 distinct CDR3 sequences, approximately 20% seen once; the top ten hold around 2.8%. This sample was also put to use in a study of T cells expressing NK-cell markers. From that study: The authors generated TCR beta cDNA through 5'RACE template switching with UMIs.

The sequencing used CD4+ T cells sorted from PBMCs, collected roughly 12 days after vaccination. These receptors were obtained from a man aged 50 or older who received an inactivated influenza vaccine.

There are a few counts of this clonotype. The CDR3 loop reads CASSQDRGQYEQYF. The DNA for the CDR3 is TGTGCCAGCAGCCAAGACAGGGGGCAGTACGAGCAGTACTTC. The chain has TRBV4-2 and TRBJ2-7; 8 nucleotides match TRBD1. V shed 0 bases, J shed 4 bases, and the junction held 2 bases outside the gene matches. The germline V gene has CDR1 LGHNA and CDR2 YNFKEQ. CDR3 length: 14 residues.

The genes are TRBV11-1 and TRBJ2-2; D not resolved. Germline V gene data show CDR1 as SGHAT and CDR2 as FQDESV (reference sequence). The CDR3 is 18 amino acids. The V and J ends lost 5 bases and 1 base respectively, with 20 bases between them. The CDR3 DNA reads as TGTGCCAGCAGCGCAGTCAGGTCCTTTCCTAAGAACACCGGGGAGCTGTTTTTT. Protein sequence: CASSAVRSFPKNTGELFF.

The chain joins TRBV4-2 to TRBJ2-7; D remains unclear. V gave up 0 bases and J gave up 2 bases, with 11 bases separating them. CDR1 is LGHNA and CDR2 is YNFKEQ in the germline V gene. CDR3 length: 15 residues. In nucleotides, the CDR3 is TGTGCCAGCAGCCAAGATATGACTTTAGCCTACGAGCAGTACTTC. It specifies CASSQDMTLAYEQYF.

This sequence joins TRBV18 and TRBJ2-2, with D unresolved. V lost 1 base and J lost 1, with 4 bases in between. Looked up from germline, CDR1 is KGHSH and CDR2 is LQKENI. The CDR3 sequence is 14 residues long. The CDR3 DNA reads as TGTGCCAGCTCACCACTACAGAACACCGGGGAGCTGTTTTTT. Its translation is CASSPLQNTGELFF.

The V call is TRBV3-1, the J call TRBJ2-7; tentative D call: TRBD1 (6 bases). The CDR3 runs to 13 residues. The V and J ends lost 2 bases and 7 bases respectively, with 12 bases between them. Germline CDR1 LGHDT, CDR2 YNNKEL (reference sequence). In nucleotides, the CDR3 is TGTGCCAGCAGCCAATTGGGGGCAGGGGAGCAGTACTTC. Translating gives CASSQLGAGEQYF.

This clonotype has just a few counts. V usage is TRBV6-1 and J usage is TRBJ2-3; D may be TRBD2 (6 bases). Per germline, CDR1 MNHNS and CDR2 SASEGT. The CDR3 is 14 amino acids. V lost 6 bases and J lost 0, with 10 bases in between. CDR3 sequence reads: CASRGLSSTDTQYF. In DNA, the CDR3 is TGTGCCAGCAGGGGACTTTCTAGCACAGATACGCAGTATTTT.

This clonotype was counted between two and nine times. V and J are TRBV12-3 or TRBV12-4 and TRBJ1-5; D gene uncertain. The CDR3 is made up of 13 amino acids. Trimming removed 6 bases from V and 1 base from J, with 7 bases in between. The CDR3 DNA reads TGTGCCAGCAGGGACGGGAGCAATCAGCCCCAGCATTTT. Translation: CASRDGSNQPQHF.

V gene TRBV7-2 combines with J gene TRBJ2-2; D gene ambiguous. From germline, CDR1 is SGHTA and CDR2 FQGNSA. The ends were cut back, 5 bases at V and 3 bases at J, with 10 bases in the middle. The CDR3 consists of 14 residues. The CDR3 loop is CASSPTYYTGELFF. The CDR3 DNA follows: TGTGCCAGCAGCCCCACCTACTACACCGGGGAGCTGTTTTTT.

The chain joins TRBV5-6 to TRBJ2-5, with D uncertain. The CDR3 is made up of 13 amino acids. With 2 bases removed from V and 2 bases from J, the gap between germline ends came to 7 bases. Germline V lookup: CDR1 SGHDT, CDR2 YYEEEE. CDR3 region: CASSFVQQETQYF. For the CDR3, the DNA is TGTGCCAGCAGCTTCGTGCAGCAAGAGACCCAGTACTTC. Filled out from reference TRBV5-6 and TRBJ2-5, the complete variable domain reads DAGVTQSPTHLIKTRGQQVTLRCSPKSGHDTVSWYQQALGQGPQFIFQYYEEEERQRGNFPDRFSGHQFPNYSSELNVNALLLGDSALYLCASSFVQQETQYFGPGTRLLVL.

The V gene is TRBV5-1, the J gene TRBJ1-1; unclear D gene. Trimming took off 0 bases at V and 5 bases at J, with 14 bases between the two ends. Germline V CDR1 and CDR2: SGHRS, YFSETQ. The CDR3 is 15 amino acids. The CDR3 region is CASSLGNSLMTEAFF. For the CDR3, the DNA is TGCGCCAGCAGCTTGGGTAACAGTCTCATGACTGAAGCTTTCTTT. Drawing the rest from reference TRBV5-1 and TRBJ1-1, the complete variable domain is KAGVTQTPRYLIKTRGQQVTLSCSPISGHRSVSWYQQTPGQGLQFLFEYFSETQRNKGNFPGRFSGRQFSNSRSEMNVSTLELGDSALYLCASSLGNSLMTEAFFGQGTRLTVV.

This clonotype was detected a few times. CDR3 nucleotide sequence: TGTGCCAGCAGCTTCTCTGGACAGGTCTATAGCAATCAGCCCCAGCATTTT. It encodes CASSFSGQVYSNQPQHF. This chain links TRBV12-3 or TRBV12-4 with TRBJ1-5, with 7 bases lining up with TRBD1. This CDR3 contains 17 residues. V was clipped by 6 bases and J by 0 bases; unmatched bases: 11.

Many counts were recorded for this clonotype. The chain links TRBV12-3 or TRBV12-4 to TRBJ2-1, with D unclear. CDR3 size: 12 residues. V was shortened by 7 bases and J by 9 bases, with 13 bases between the two germline ends. CDR3 sequence: CASTLGYREQFF. The CDR3 nucleotides are TGTGCCAGCACCCTCGGGTACCGTGAGCAGTTCTTC.

The rearrangement uses TRBV3-1 and TRBJ1-5; 11 bases match TRBD1. Germline lookup yields CDR1 LGHDT and CDR2 YNNKEL (reference sequence). V shed 4 bases and J 5 bases; nucleotides not matched to a gene: 7. The CDR3 consists of 16 residues. The CDR3 nucleotides read TGTGCCAGCAGCCCAGCGGACAGGGGGCTCTATCAGCCCCAGCATTTT. This gives the protein CASSPADRGLYQPQHF.

This clonotype showed up many times. The chain uses TRBV30 and TRBJ2-2; D ambiguous. CDR3 length: 11 residues. Trimming removed 8 bases from V and 3 bases from J, with 7 bases in between. Germline-derived CDR1 and CDR2 are GTSNPN and SVGIG (reference sequence). The CDR3 is CARRYTGELFF. DNA of the CDR3: TGTGCCCGAAGGTACACCGGGGAGCTGTTTTTT.

V is TRBV7-9 and J is TRBJ2-3, with D unclear. The germline V gene has CDR1 SEHNR and CDR2 FQNEAQ (reference sequence). The CDR3 covers 16 residues. Trimming shortened V by 1 base and J by 0 bases, and 11 bases separated the two germline ends. For the CDR3, the DNA is TGTGCCAGCAGCTTAGATCTTGTGGGGAGCACAGATACGCAGTATTTT. It specifies CASSLDLVGSTDTQYF.

There are a few counts of this clonotype. J is TRBJ2-7 and V is TRBV20-1, with 8 bases identical to TRBD1. Germline CDR1 is DFQATT and CDR2 is SNEGSKA (reference sequence). With 6 bases clipped from V and 5 bases from J, the junction kept 9 bases outside the gene matches. CDR3 length: 13 amino acids. CDR3 amino acids: CSATGQGGDEQYF. CDR3 DNA sequence: TGCAGTGCCACAGGACAGGGAGGCGACGAGCAGTACTTC.

This clonotype was counted between two and nine times. This CDR3 reads CASSPEGGFRQPQHF. CDR3 nucleotide sequence: TGCGCCAGCAGCCCGGAGGGTGGGTTCCGTCAGCCCCAGCATTTT. The rearrangement links TRBV5-1 to TRBJ1-5; D gene uncertain. V dropped 4 bases and J dropped 6 bases, with 17 bases sitting between them. Germline V gene sequence: CDR1 SGHRS, CDR2 YFSETQ. This CDR3 comprises 15 residues. Complete variable domain (other parts from reference TRBV5-1 and TRBJ1-5): KAGVTQTPRYLIKTRGQQVTLSCSPISGHRSVSWYQQTPGQGLQFLFEYFSETQRNKGNFPGRFSGRQFSNSRSEMNVSTLELGDSALYLCASSPEGGFRQPQHFGDGTRLSIL.

This clonotype was seen repeatedly, ten times or more. The V and J genes are TRBV4-2 and TRBJ2-3; no definite D call. The length of the CDR3 is 14 residues. Trimming shortened V by 3 bases and J by 0 bases, and 7 bases separated the two germline ends. Germline CDR1 is LGHNA and CDR2 is YNFKEQ. This chain's CDR3 is CASSHRPSTDTQYF. As DNA, the CDR3 is TGTGCCAGCAGCCACAGGCCGAGCACAGATACGCAGTATTTT.

This chain uses TRBV6-2 or TRBV6-3 with TRBJ2-6, with D tentatively TRBD1 or TRBD2 (5 bases each). V dropped 7 bases and J dropped 4 bases, with 14 bases sitting between them. CDR1 is MNHEY and CDR2 is SVGEGT in the germline V gene. The length of the CDR3 is 15 residues. The CDR3 loop is CASKRGTGGANVLTF. CDR3 in DNA: TGTGCCAGCAAAAGAGGGACGGGCGGGGCCAACGTCCTGACTTTC.

This clonotype showed up just a few times. The V call is TRBV6-6, the J call TRBJ2-3; D ambiguous. V gave up 2 bases and J gave up 6 bases, with 6 bases separating them. Germline CDR1 MNHNY, CDR2 SVGAGI (reference sequence). The CDR3 totals 12 residues. The CDR3 spells CASSYHYDTQYF. The CDR3 region has the DNA TGTGCCAGCAGTTACCATTACGATACGCAGTATTTT.

The CDR3 loop is CASSLHETEAFF. CDR3 nucleotides: TGTGCCAGCAGTTTACACGAAACTGAAGCTTTCTTT. This rearrangement joins TRBV28 to TRBJ1-1, with D unclear. V was trimmed by 2 bases and J by 5 bases, leaving 6 bases between them. The CDR3 totals 12 residues. Per the germline V gene, CDR1 is MDHEN and CDR2 is SYDVKM.

This clonotype was detected only a few times. The chain carries TRBV15 and TRBJ2-3; no definite D call. CDR3 length: 15 residues. V was clipped by 1 base and J by 4 bases, with 12 bases between them. The germline CDR1 and CDR2 sequences are LNHNV and YYDKDF (reference sequence). CDR3 loop: CATSRVTSSADTQYF. The CDR3, as DNA: TGTGCCACCAGCAGAGTAACATCTTCGGCAGATACGCAGTATTTT.

This chain joins TRBV5-1 and TRBJ1-5, with D hard to call. The CDR3 runs to 18 residues. V was pared by 4 bases and J by 6 bases, with 26 bases between. Germline V lookup: CDR1 SGHRS, CDR2 YFSETQ. The CDR3 reads CASSPGRAPNLSVQPQHF. CDR3 in DNA: TGCGCCAGCAGCCCGGGTAGAGCCCCTAACCTTTCCGTTCAGCCCCAGCATTTT. The full variable domain, in which reference TRBV5-1 and TRBJ1-5 provide the parts outside the CDR3, is KAGVTQTPRYLIKTRGQQVTLSCSPISGHRSVSWYQQTPGQGLQFLFEYFSETQRNKGNFPGRFSGRQFSNSRSEMNVSTLELGDSALYLCASSPGRAPNLSVQPQHFGDGTRLSIL.

The chain employs TRBV5-1 and TRBJ1-3; D is possibly TRBD1 (6 bases). Germline assignment: CDR1 SGHRS and CDR2 YFSETQ. V lost 4 bases and J 0 bases, leaving 14 bases between the germline ends. This CDR3 has 16 amino acids. CDR3 region: CASSPAPGHSGNTIYF. DNA of the CDR3: TGCGCCAGCAGCCCTGCCCCGGGACACTCTGGAAACACCATATATTTT.

V is TRBV19 and J is TRBJ2-2; D is unresolved. This CDR3 contains 15 residues. The germline V and J ends were trimmed by 5 bases and 2 bases, with 12 bases remaining between them. From germline, CDR1 is LNHDA and CDR2 SQIVND (reference sequence). In DNA form, the CDR3 reads TGTGCCAGTAGTTATTCGTCAGCCAACACCGGGGAGCTGTTTTTT. Encoded protein: CASSYSSANTGELFF.

This chain links TRBV20-1 with TRBJ2-2; 7 bases align to TRBD1. Germline CDR1 is DFQATT and CDR2 is SNEGSKA (reference sequence). The CDR3 consists of 16 residues. Unmatched junction bases numbered 9, after V lost 1 base and J lost 4 bases. This CDR3 is CSARGPLTGTTGELFF. Here the CDR3 DNA reads TGCAGTGCTAGAGGCCCCCTGACAGGGACCACCGGGGAGCTGTTTTTT.

In nucleotides, the CDR3 is TGTGCCAGCACTTTAGATGGGGGCACAGATACGCAGTATTTT. Protein: CASTLDGGTDTQYF. This chain joins TRBV6-2 or TRBV6-3 and TRBJ2-3; D unresolved. Trimming took 7 bases from V and 1 from J, leaving 12 bases between them. Germline-derived CDR1 and CDR2 are MNHEY and SVGEGT. This CDR3 is built from 14 residues.

The CDR3 coding sequence is TGCAGTGCCGGGACTAGCGGGGGGGCCGAGCAGTTCTTC. The encoded protein is CSAGTSGGAEQFF. The J gene is TRBJ2-1, the V gene TRBV20-1, with 16 bases identical to TRBD2. Germline V lookup: CDR1 DFQATT, CDR2 SNEGSKA (reference sequence). With 6 bases clipped from V and 10 bases from J, the junction kept 3 bases outside the gene matches. The CDR3 is 13 residues long.

This clonotype was seen at least ten times. The gene calls are TRBV7-2 and TRBJ2-1, with D tentatively TRBD2 (6 bases). V was trimmed by 3 bases and J by 7 bases, leaving 10 bases between them. Looked up from germline, CDR1 is SGHTA and CDR2 is FQGNSA. This CDR3 comprises 13 residues. DNA of the CDR3: TGTGCCAGCAGCTTCAGGACTATAAATGAGCAGTTCTTC. Residues: CASSFRTINEQFF.